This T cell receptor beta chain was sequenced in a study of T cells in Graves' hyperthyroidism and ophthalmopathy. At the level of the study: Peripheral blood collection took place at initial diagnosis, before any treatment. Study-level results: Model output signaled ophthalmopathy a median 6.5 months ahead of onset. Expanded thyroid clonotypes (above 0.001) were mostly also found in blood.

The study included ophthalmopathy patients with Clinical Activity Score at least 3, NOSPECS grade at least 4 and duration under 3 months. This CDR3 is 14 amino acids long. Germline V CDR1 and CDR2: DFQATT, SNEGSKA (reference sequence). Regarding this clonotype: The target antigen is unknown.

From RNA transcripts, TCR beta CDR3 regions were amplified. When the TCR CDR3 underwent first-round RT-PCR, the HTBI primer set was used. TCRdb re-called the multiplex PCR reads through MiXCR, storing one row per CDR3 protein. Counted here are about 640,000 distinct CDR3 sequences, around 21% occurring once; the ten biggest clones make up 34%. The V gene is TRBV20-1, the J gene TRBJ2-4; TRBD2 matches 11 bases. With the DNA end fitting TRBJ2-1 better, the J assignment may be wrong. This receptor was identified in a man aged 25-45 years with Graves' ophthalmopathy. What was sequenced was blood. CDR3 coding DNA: TGCAGTGCAAAACCGGGACTAGCGGACAATGGTCAGTTCTTC. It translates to CSAKPGLADNGQFF.